The T cell receptor (beta chain) described here comes from a study of blood T cell repertoires in COVID-19. Study as a whole: Material from acute and convalescent COVID-19 was sourced from the United States, Italy and Spain. Sources were T cells, B-cell-depleted T cells, or PBMCs; the material itself was cDNA or gDNA.

Germline assignment: CDR1 LGHNA and CDR2 YNFKEQ. This CDR3 is 14 amino acids long. The J segment lost 5 bases and the V segment lost 3 bases, leaving 2 bases of the junction unmatched. In the original workflow: Nucleated cell number was recorded as an estimate derived from reference gene primer amplification. The protocol was immunoSEQ multiplex PCR, while the TCRdb copy is restricted to in-frame clones and leaves out a portion. The DNA was the basis for D and trimming; V, J and clone size are from that table. The data contain about 88,000 clones, 90% of them singletons. The sequence was obtained from a man between 60 and 75 years old with acute or convalescent COVID-19. The specimen sequenced was peripheral blood. This sequence joins TRBV4-2 and TRBJ2-5, with 11 bases that match TRBD1. In nucleotides, the CDR3 is TGTGCCAGCAGCCAGGGACAGGGGGGGGAGACCCAGTACTTC. Translation: CASSQGQGGETQYF.